The 19 T cell receptor beta chains in this list originate from one sample, sequenced in a study of OX40 agonist ivuxolimab in advanced cancers. Using immunoSEQ multiplex PCR, the repertoire was profiled, and TCRdb retains in-frame clones only, with some absent. Here the sample spans about 83,000 clones, about 88% being singletons. Sample: CD4+ or CD8+ T cells sorted from blood, taken in a trial of the OX40 agonist ivuxolimab. The receptors derive from an adult with an advanced solid tumor such as melanoma, head and neck, liver or kidney cancer.

This chain links TRBV28 with TRBJ2-7; D gene unclear. Germline CDR1 MDHEN, CDR2 SYDVKM. Trimming pared 8 bases from V and 6 bases from J, leaving 14 bases between. The CDR3 length is 12 residues. The CDR3 nucleotides read TGTGCCAGCTCATACTCTCTGGGCGAGCAGTACTTC. Translation: CASSYSLGEQYF.

The chain uses TRBV5-1 and TRBJ1-1; 9 nucleotides line up with TRBD1. This CDR3 contains 16 residues. V lost 6 bases and J lost 4; bases outside the gene matches: 13. In germline, CDR1 is SGHRS, CDR2 YFSETQ. The CDR3 coding sequence is TGCGCCAGCACCCTTTACTCCGGGACAGGGACCACTGAAGCTTTCTTT. Translation: CASTLYSGTGTTEAFF.

This clone has a handful of counts. The gene calls are TRBV28 and TRBJ1-3; D gene unclear. The CDR3 is 14 amino acids. Germline V CDR1 and CDR2: MDHEN, SYDVKM. The germline V and J ends were trimmed by 8 bases and 0 bases, with 11 bases remaining between them. The CDR3 sequence is CASGLGISGNTIYF. The CDR3 DNA sequence: TGTGCCAGCGGCTTAGGGATCTCTGGAAACACCATATATTTT.

This clone was seen a handful of times. The chain links TRBV27 to TRBJ2-5; 8 bases match TRBD1. Looked up from germline, CDR1 is MNHEY and CDR2 is SMNVEV (reference sequence). With 3 bases clipped from V and 7 bases from J, the junction kept 7 bases outside the gene matches. The CDR3 has 14 residues. CDR3 in DNA: TGTGCCAGCAGTTTTCAGGGGGCAGGGGGGACCCAGTACTTC. It specifies CASSFQGAGGTQYF.

This clone was counted a single time. The chain combines TRBV5-8 with TRBJ1-3, with D unresolved. V was cut by 4 bases and J by 0 bases, with 11 bases left in between. The CDR3 extends over 15 amino acids. Per germline, CDR1 SGHTS and CDR2 YDEGEE. CDR3 amino acids: CASSLEAASGNTIYF. CDR3 DNA sequence: TGTGCCAGCAGCCTGGAGGCTGCCTCTGGAAACACCATATATTTT.

This clone appeared a few times. This chain joins TRBV5-1 and TRBJ2-1; D gene unclear. CDR3 length: 14 residues. The V end was cut by 2 bases, the J end by 6 bases, with 12 bases between. Looked up from germline, CDR1 is SGHRS and CDR2 is YFSETQ. CDR3 loop: CASSFEVNSNEQFF. The CDR3 region has the DNA TGCGCCAGCAGCTTCGAAGTCAATTCCAATGAGCAGTTCTTC.

The chain carries TRBV6-5 and TRBJ2-2, with TRBD1 identical over 7 bases. Germline V gives CDR1 MNHEY, CDR2 SVGAGI. V was pared by 6 bases and J by 4 bases, with 8 bases of the junction left unmatched. This CDR3 is 15 amino acids long. CDR3 in amino acids: CASREHRGGTGELFF. CDR3 in DNA: TGTGCCAGCAGAGAACACAGGGGTGGCACCGGGGAGCTGTTTTTT.

The gene calls are TRBV9 and TRBJ1-6, with a tentative D call TRBD1 (5 bases). Trimming removed 3 bases at V and 7 bases at J, with 11 bases between. Germline CDR1 is SGDLS and CDR2 is YYNGEE. CDR3 length: 14 amino acids. The CDR3 nucleotides are TGTGCCAGCAGCGCAGGGTTTTGGAATTCACCCCTCCACTTT. It encodes CASSAGFWNSPLHF.

The chain links TRBV2 to TRBJ2-2; TRBD1 aligns across 8 bases. The CDR3 runs to 17 residues. CDR1 and CDR2 from the germline V gene are SNHLY and FYNNEI. The V gene end was trimmed by 5 bases and the J gene end by 7 bases; junction bases not matched to a gene: 15. The CDR3 DNA follows: TGTGCCAGCAGTTCGGGGCAGGGGGCGCGAGGAAACGGGGAGCTGTTTTTT. As protein: CASSSGQGARGNGELFF.

The chain has TRBV2 and TRBJ2-7; D is perhaps TRBD1 (5 bases). Trimming pared 10 bases from V and 6 bases from J, leaving 13 bases between. CDR1 and CDR2 from the germline V gene are SNHLY and FYNNEI. The CDR3 runs 11 residues. The CDR3: CAIKLGVEQYF. The CDR3 DNA reads as TGTGCCATCAAATTAGGGGTCGAGCAGTACTTC. Filled out from reference TRBV2 and TRBJ2-7, the complete variable domain reads EPEVTQTPSHQVTQMGQEVILRCVPISNHLYFYWYRQILGQKVEFLVSFYNNEISEKSEIFDDQFSVERPDGSNFTLKIRSTKLEDSAMYFCAIKLGVEQYFGPGTRLTVT.

CDR3 sequence reads: CASSRKGSFSGNTIYF. The CDR3 DNA reads TGCGCCAGCAGCCGAAAAGGATCGTTCTCTGGAAACACCATATATTTT. The rearrangement links TRBV4-3 to TRBJ1-3; D gene uncertain. This CDR3 is 16 amino acids long. CDR1 is LGHNA and CDR2 is YSLEER in the germline V gene. The V end was cut by 4 bases, the J end by 0 bases, with 13 bases between.

This clone was counted a few times. The chain is built from TRBV6-5 and TRBJ1-1, with no clear D. Germline loops: CDR1 MNHEY, CDR2 SVGAGI. V was shortened by 7 bases and J by 1 base, with 13 bases between the two germline ends. CDR3 length: 14 amino acids. CDR3 protein: CASKLLTENTEAFF. DNA for the CDR3: TGTGCCAGCAAACTATTGACTGAGAACACTGAAGCTTTCTTT.

The chain carries TRBV6-6 and TRBJ2-3; D is undetermined. Deletions cut 4 bases from V and 4 bases from J, with 6 bases between. The CDR3 totals 12 residues. CDR1 MNHNY and CDR2 SVGAGI come from the germline V gene (reference sequence). The CDR3 spells CASSFNPDTQYF. In nucleotides, the CDR3 is TGTGCCAGCAGTTTCAACCCAGATACGCAGTATTTT.

The rearrangement links TRBV4-1 to TRBJ1-2, with a tentative D call TRBD1 (5 bases). Germline CDR1 is MGHRA and CDR2 is YSYEKL. This CDR3 spans 13 amino acids. V was pared by 4 bases and J by 5 bases, with 11 bases between. CDR3 coding DNA: TGCGCCAGCAGCCTGGGACCGACATATGGCTACACCTTC. It encodes CASSLGPTYGYTF.

The chain recombines TRBV6-6 with TRBJ1-1, with D possibly matching TRBD1 (6 bases). Trimming removed 2 bases at V and 4 bases at J, with 8 bases between. The germline V gene has CDR1 MNHNY and CDR2 SVGAGI (reference sequence). The CDR3 has 13 amino acids. The CDR3 sequence: CASSYQGGTEAFF. In DNA, the CDR3 is TGTGCCAGCAGTTACCAAGGGGGCACTGAAGCTTTCTTT.

The chain is built from TRBV6-5 and TRBJ1-2; D uncertain. From germline, CDR1 is MNHEY and CDR2 SVGAGI. Trimming took 5 bases from V and 5 from J, leaving 12 bases between them. The CDR3 is 13 residues long. DNA for the CDR3: TGTGCCAGCAGTCCGCAGAGACTTTATGGCTACACCTTC. Its translation is CASSPQRLYGYTF.

CDR3 sequence: CASSLQDRGFSGELFF. In nucleotides, the CDR3 is TGTGCCAGCAGCTTACAGGACAGGGGGTTTTCAGGGGAGCTGTTTTTT. The chain links TRBV5-4 to TRBJ2-2; TRBD1 matches 10 bases. Germline V lookup: CDR1 SGHNT, CDR2 YYREEE (reference sequence). J lost 8 bases, V lost 2 bases, and 9 bases had no gene match. This CDR3 comprises 16 residues.

The chain combines TRBV10-3 with TRBJ2-5; no reliable D call. Per germline, CDR1 ENHRY and CDR2 SYGVKD. Trimming took off 6 bases at V and 5 bases at J, with 10 bases between the two ends. The CDR3 has 12 residues. CDR3 amino acids: CAISGHGETQYF. The CDR3 nucleotides are TGTGCCATCAGCGGCCATGGGGAGACCCAGTACTTC.

The V call is TRBV7-2, the J call TRBJ2-1, with 11 bases that match TRBD2. The CDR3 is 15 amino acids. Germline V gene data show CDR1 as SGHTA and CDR2 as FQGNSA. Trimming at V came to 3 bases and at J to 10 bases, leaving 8 bases not matched to a gene. The CDR3 spells CASSFELAGVGEQFF. In nucleotides, the CDR3 is TGTGCCAGCAGCTTCGAACTAGCGGGGGTCGGAGAGCAGTTCTTC.